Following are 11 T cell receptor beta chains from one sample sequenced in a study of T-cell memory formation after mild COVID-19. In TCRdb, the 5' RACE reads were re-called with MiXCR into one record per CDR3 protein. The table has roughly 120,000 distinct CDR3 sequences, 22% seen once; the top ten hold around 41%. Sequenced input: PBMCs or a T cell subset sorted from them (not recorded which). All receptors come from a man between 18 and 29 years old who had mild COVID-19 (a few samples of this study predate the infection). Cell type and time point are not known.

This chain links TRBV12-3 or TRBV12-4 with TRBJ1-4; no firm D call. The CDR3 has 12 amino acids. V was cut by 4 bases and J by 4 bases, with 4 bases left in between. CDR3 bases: TGTGCCAGCAGTTCTATTAATGAAAAACTGTTTTTT. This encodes CASSSINEKLFF.

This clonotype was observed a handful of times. The CDR3 sequence is CASSLRGRENIQYF. CDR3 nucleotides: TGTGCCAGCAGTTTGAGGGGCAGGGAAAACATTCAGTACTTC. The chain joins TRBV27 to TRBJ2-4, with D perhaps being TRBD1 or TRBD2 (5 bases each). CDR1 MNHEY and CDR2 SMNVEV come from the germline V gene (reference sequence). V gave up 3 bases and J gave up 5 bases, with 11 bases separating them. CDR3 length equals 14 residues.

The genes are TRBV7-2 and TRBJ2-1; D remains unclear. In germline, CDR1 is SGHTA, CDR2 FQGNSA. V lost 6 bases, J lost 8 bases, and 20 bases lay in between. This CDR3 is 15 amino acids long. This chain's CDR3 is CASSPRPIGLHEQFF. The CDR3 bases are TGTGCCAGCAGTCCCCGGCCGATAGGGCTGCATGAGCAGTTCTTC. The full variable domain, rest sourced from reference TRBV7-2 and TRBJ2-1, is GAGVSQSPSNKVTEKGKDVELRCDPISGHTALYWYRQSLGQGLEFLIYFQGNSAPDKSGLPSDRFSAERTGGSVSTLTIQRTQQEDSAVYLCASSPRPIGLHEQFFGPGTRLTVL.

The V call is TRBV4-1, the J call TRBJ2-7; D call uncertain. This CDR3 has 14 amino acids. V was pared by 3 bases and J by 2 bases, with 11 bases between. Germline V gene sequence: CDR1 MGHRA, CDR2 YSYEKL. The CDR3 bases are TGCGCCAGCAGCCAGATACGATCTACCTACGAGCAGTACTTC. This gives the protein CASSQIRSTYEQYF.

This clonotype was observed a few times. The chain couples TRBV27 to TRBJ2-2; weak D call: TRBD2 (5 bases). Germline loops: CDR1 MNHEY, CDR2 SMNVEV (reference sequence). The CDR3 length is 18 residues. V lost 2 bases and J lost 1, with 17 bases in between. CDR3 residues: CASSLATPTGRNTGELFF. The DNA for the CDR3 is TGTGCCAGCAGTTTAGCTACCCCTACGGGGAGGAACACCGGGGAGCTGTTTTTT.

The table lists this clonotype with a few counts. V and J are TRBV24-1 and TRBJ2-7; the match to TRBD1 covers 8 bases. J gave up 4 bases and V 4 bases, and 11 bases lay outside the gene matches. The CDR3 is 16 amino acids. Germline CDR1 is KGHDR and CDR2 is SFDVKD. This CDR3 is CATSEPGDRGFYEQYV. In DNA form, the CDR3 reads TGTGCCACCAGTGAACCCGGTGACAGGGGATTTTACGAGCAGTACGTC.

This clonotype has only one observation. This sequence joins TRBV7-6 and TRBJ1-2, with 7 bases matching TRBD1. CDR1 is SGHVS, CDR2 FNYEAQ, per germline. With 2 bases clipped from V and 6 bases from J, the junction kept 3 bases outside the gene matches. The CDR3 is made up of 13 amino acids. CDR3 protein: CASSLSTGDGYTF. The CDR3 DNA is TGTGCCAGCAGCTTAAGTACAGGGGATGGCTACACCTTC.

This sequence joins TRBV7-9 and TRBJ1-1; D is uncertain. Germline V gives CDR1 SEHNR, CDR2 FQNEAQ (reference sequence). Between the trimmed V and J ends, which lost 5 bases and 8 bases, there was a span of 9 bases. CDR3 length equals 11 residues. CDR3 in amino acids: CASSQVGEAFF. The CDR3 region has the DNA TGTGCCAGCAGCCAAGTGGGGGAAGCTTTCTTT.

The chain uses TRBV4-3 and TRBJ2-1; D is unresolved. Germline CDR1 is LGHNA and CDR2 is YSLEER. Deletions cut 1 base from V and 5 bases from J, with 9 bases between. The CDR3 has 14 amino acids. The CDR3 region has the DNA TGCGCCAGCAGCCAAGTTCATAGCAACAATGAGCAGTTCTTC. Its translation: CASSQVHSNNEQFF.

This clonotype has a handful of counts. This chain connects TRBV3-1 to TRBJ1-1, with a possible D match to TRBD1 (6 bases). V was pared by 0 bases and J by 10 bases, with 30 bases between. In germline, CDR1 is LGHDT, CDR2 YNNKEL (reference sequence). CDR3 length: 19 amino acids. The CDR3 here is CASSQDEGFVQGTRRGAFF. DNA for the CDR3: TGTGCCAGCAGCCAAGATGAGGGGTTCGTACAGGGAACACGCAGGGGAGCTTTCTTT. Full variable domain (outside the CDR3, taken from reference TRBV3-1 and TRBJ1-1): DTAVSQTPKYLVTQMGNDKSIKCEQNLGHDTMYWYKQDSKKFLKIMFSYNNKELIINETVPNRFSPKSPDKAHLNLHINSLELGDSAVYFCASSQDEGFVQGTRRGAFFGQGTRLTVV.

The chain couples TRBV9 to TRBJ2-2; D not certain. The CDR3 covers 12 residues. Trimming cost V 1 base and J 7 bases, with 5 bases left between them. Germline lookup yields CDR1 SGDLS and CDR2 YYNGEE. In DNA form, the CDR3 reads TGTGCCAGCAGCGTATCTGGCGGGGAGCTGTTTTTT. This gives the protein CASSVSGGELFF.